This TCR beta chain was sequenced in a study of blood T cell repertoires in COVID-19. Background on the study: Spain, Italy and the United States supplied samples that represented acute and convalescent COVID-19. The analysed material was cDNA or gDNA that came from T cells, B-cell-depleted T cells, or PBMCs.

This CDR3 contains 15 residues. Germline loops: CDR1 MGHRA, CDR2 YSYEKL. The trim removed 2 bases at V and 1 base at J, leaving 4 bases unmatched. Profiling relied on immunoSEQ multiplex PCR, and the TCRdb table lists in-frame clones only, not all of them. Found here are about 120,000 clones, roughly 75% of them singletons; the top ten hold more than 15%. This receptor was obtained from a man between 60 and 75 years old with active or convalescent COVID-19. Sequencing used peripheral blood. V usage is TRBV4-1 and J usage is TRBJ2-5; 7 bases are a match to TRBD1. The CDR3 protein is CASSQPTGLQETQYF. The DNA of the CDR3 is TGCGCCAGCAGCCAACCGACAGGGCTCCAAGAGACCCAGTACTTC.